The T cell receptor (beta chain) described here comes from a study of OX40 agonist ivuxolimab in advanced cancers. As for the study in general: Among those treated, three patients had partial responses, one with hepatocellular carcinoma and two with cutaneous melanoma.

CDR1 is SGHAT and CDR2 is FQNNGV in the germline V gene. With V trimmed by 5 bases and J by 4 bases, 6 bases remained unmatched. The CDR3 is made up of 16 amino acids. The table came from immunoSEQ multiplex PCR; TCRdb's copy has only in-frame clones and leaves some out. The sample lists 50,000 to 65,000 clones; 70% to 90% were seen once. The chain employs TRBV11-2 and TRBJ2-5, with TRBD2 identical over 14 bases. The specimen was CD4+ or CD8+ T cells sorted from blood, collected in a trial of the OX40 agonist ivuxolimab. The clonotype was recovered from an adult with an advanced solid tumor such as melanoma, head and neck, liver or kidney cancer. The CDR3 region is CASSPGTSGRVETQYF. The CDR3 DNA is TGTGCCAGCAGCCCGGGGACTAGCGGGAGAGTAGAGACCCAGTACTTC. The variable domain in full, completed from reference TRBV11-2 and TRBJ2-5, reads EAGVAQSPRYKIIEKRQSVAFWCNPISGHATLYWYQQILGQGPKLLIQFQNNGVVDDSQLPKDRFSAERLKGVDSTLKIQPAKLEDSAVYLCASSPGTSGRVETQYFGPGTRLLVL.